The rows below give T cell receptor beta chains drawn from one sample of a study of cytomegalovirus exposure and HLA in healthy donors. The table came from immunoSEQ multiplex PCR; TCRdb's copy has only in-frame clones and leaves some out. Altogether some 170,000 clones are present, 72% being singletons, with the ten largest covering roughly 2.5%. Sequencing input: PBMCs. All receptors come from a human donor in good health. Each CDR3 is given with its conserved first and last residue. The D gene is left open where the match is weak. Clone size is stated in some rows and not others, as once, few, many or a class when expanded.

v_gene	abundance	j_gene	d_gene	CDR3nt	CDR3aa
TRBV2	NA	TRBJ2-5	NA	TGTGCCACCGGGCGGGCGTATCAAGAGACCCAGTACTTC	CATGRAYQETQYF
TRBV7-9	NA	TRBJ2-3	NA	TGTGCCAGCAGCACTACAGATACGCAGTATTTT	CASSTTDTQYF
TRBV19	NA	TRBJ1-6	NA	TGTGCCAGTACCCAGGCGGGTTATAATTCACCCCTCCACTTT	CASTQAGYNSPLHF
TRBV5-1	NA	TRBJ1-1	TRBD1	TGCGCCAGCAGCTCGAGGGGGCAGGGGCCCCACTTGAACACTGAAGCTTTCTTT	CASSSRGQGPHLNTEAFF
TRBV6-5	NA	TRBJ2-3	NA	TGTGCCAGCAGTTACTCCCCACCTGGGGCCGATACGCAGTATTTT	CASSYSPPGADTQYF
TRBV2	NA	TRBJ1-4	TRBD1	TGTGCCAGCAGCCGGGACAGAACAACTAATGAAAAACTGTTTTTT	CASSRDRTTNEKLFF
TRBV5-6	once	TRBJ2-7	TRBD1	TGTGCCAGCAGCACCGGGACAGCGACCTACGAGCAGTACTTC	CASSTGTATYEQYF
TRBV29-1	NA	TRBJ1-3	NA	TGCAGCGGCCTAGACAGCCGCTCTGGAAACACCATATATTTT	CSGLDSRSGNTIYF
TRBV25-1	NA	TRBJ2-1	TRBD2	TGTGCCAGCAGTTATCGTGGCGGGGGGAGGGATGAGCAGTTCTTC	CASSYRGGGRDEQFF
TRBV29-1	NA	TRBJ1-3	NA	TGCAGCGTTGAAGATTCGTTCTCTGGAAACACCATATATTTT	CSVEDSFSGNTIYF
TRBV11-2	NA	TRBJ2-1	NA	TGTGCCAGCAGCTTAACGGTCCTAGCCGCTAATGAGCAGTTCTTC	CASSLTVLAANEQFF
TRBV12-5	once	TRBJ1-6	TRBD1	TGTGCTAGTGGTTTGACACAGGGGGCAGAATCACCCCTCCACTTT	CASGLTQGAESPLHF
TRBV2	NA	TRBJ2-2	TRBD2	TGTGCCAGCTGCTCTAGCGGGGGGGAGGACACCGGGGAGCTGTTTTTT	CASCSSGGEDTGELFF
TRBV29-1	few	TRBJ2-7	NA	TGCAGCGTTACAGGCGAGTACTACGAGCAGTACTTC	CSVTGEYYEQYF
TRBV6-1	NA	TRBJ2-3	TRBD2	TGTGCCAGCAGTGAAGATTATGTGGGAAGCGGGACTACAGATACGCAGTATTTT	CASSEDYVGSGTTDTQYF
TRBV4-2	few	TRBJ2-6	NA	TGTGCCAGCAGCCAAGGACAGACCTCTGGGGCCAACGTCCTGACTTTC	CASSQGQTSGANVLTF
TRBV7-6	NA	TRBJ2-5	TRBD1	TGTGCCAGCAGCCCGGACAGGCAAGAGACCCAGTACTTC	CASSPDRQETQYF
TRBV5-1	NA	TRBJ2-7	TRBD2	TGCGCCAGCAGCTTGTTGGCCAGCGGGGGCTACGAGCAGTACTTC	CASSLLASGGYEQYF
TRBV7-9	NA	TRBJ1-2	TRBD1	TGTGCCAGCAGCTTACCCGGGACAGCCGCCCATGGCTACACCTTC	CASSLPGTAAHGYTF
TRBV19	NA	TRBJ1-5	TRBD1	TGTGCCAGTTCCGGAGGTCGACAGGGTAGTCAGCCCCAGCATTTT	CASSGGRQGSQPQHF
TRBV5-1	NA	TRBJ1-6	TRBD1	TGCGCCAGCAGCTGGGACAGGGTTGATTCACCCCTCCACTTT	CASSWDRVDSPLHF
TRBV7-2	NA	TRBJ2-7	TRBD1	TGTGCCAGCAGCTCCGGGGCCCGGACAGGGTATTATTTAGGGCAGTACTTC	CASSSGARTGYYLGQYF
TRBV29-1	once	TRBJ2-1	NA	TGCAGCGTTGACCGGAGCTCCTACAATGAGCAGTTCTTC	CSVDRSSYNEQFF
TRBV4-1	NA	TRBJ2-7	NA	TGCGCCAGCAGCCAAGGTGCGTTCGCGGCCAGCTCCTACGAGCAGTACTTC	CASSQGAFAASSYEQYF
TRBV18	few	TRBJ2-7	NA	TGTGCCAGCTCACTTACAGACTACGAGCAGTACTTC	CASSLTDYEQYF